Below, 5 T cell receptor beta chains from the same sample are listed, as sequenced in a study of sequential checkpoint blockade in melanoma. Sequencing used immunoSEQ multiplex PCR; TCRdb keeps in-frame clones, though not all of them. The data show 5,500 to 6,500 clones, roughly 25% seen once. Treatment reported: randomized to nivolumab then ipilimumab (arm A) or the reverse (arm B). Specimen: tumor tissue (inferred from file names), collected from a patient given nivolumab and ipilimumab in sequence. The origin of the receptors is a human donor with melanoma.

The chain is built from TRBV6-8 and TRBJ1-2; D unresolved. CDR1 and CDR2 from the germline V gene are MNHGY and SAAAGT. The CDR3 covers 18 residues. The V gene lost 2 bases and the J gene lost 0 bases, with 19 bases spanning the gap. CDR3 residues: CASSYGTHRTFSNYGYTF. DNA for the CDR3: TGTGCCAGCAGTTACGGAACGCATCGTACCTTCTCTAACTATGGCTACACCTTC.

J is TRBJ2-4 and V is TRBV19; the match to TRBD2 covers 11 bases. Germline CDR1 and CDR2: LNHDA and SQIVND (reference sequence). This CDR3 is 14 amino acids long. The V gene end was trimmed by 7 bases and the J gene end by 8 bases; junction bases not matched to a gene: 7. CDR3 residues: CASKTSGGSYIQYF. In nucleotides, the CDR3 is TGTGCCAGTAAAACTAGCGGGGGCAGTTACATTCAGTACTTC.

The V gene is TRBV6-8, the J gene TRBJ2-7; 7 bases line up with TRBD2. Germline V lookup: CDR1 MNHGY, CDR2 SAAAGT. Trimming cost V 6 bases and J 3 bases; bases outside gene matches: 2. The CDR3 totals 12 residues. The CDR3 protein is CASSREDYEQYF. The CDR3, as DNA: TGTGCCAGCAGCCGGGAGGACTACGAGCAGTACTTC.

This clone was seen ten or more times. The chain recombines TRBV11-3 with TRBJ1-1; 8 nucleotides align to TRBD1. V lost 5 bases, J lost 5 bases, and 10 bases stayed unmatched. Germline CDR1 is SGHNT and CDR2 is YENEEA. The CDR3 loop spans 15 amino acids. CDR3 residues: CASSPRTGGRTEAFF. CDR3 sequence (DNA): TGTGCCAGCAGCCCAAGAACAGGGGGGAGGACTGAAGCTTTCTTT. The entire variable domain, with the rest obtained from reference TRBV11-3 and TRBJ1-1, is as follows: EAGVVQSPRYKIIEKKQPVAFWCNPISGHNTLYWYLQNLGQGPELLIRYENEEAVDDSQLPKDRFSAERLKGVDSTLKIQPAELGDSAVYLCASSPRTGGRTEAFFGQGTRLTVV.

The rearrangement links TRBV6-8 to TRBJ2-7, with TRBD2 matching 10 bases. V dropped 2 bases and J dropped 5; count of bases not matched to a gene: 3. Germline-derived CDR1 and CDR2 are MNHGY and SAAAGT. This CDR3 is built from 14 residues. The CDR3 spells CASSYGLAGDEQYF. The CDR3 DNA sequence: TGTGCCAGCAGTTACGGGCTAGCGGGAGACGAGCAGTACTTC.